This TCR beta chain was documented in a study of graft-versus-host responses after intestinal transplantation. With regard to this clone: Its specificity is not known.

Study-wide results and caveats: There was an association between peak levels of circulating GvH clones and early post-transplant HvG declines. Recipient bone marrow held GvH clones, some seen earlier in ileum or blood.

Sequencing was performed with immunoSEQ multiplex PCR; in TCRdb, only in-frame clones are kept and a portion is missing. This table holds 70,000 to 80,000 clones, roughly 91% found once. The CDR3 is 14 residues long. V lost 4 bases and J lost 6, with 15 bases in between. Germline V gives CDR1 MGHRA, CDR2 YSYEKL. The material was unstimulated CD8+ T cells sorted from spleen or lymph node cells, obtained before intestinal transplant. The TCR was taken from a human donor who received an intestinal transplant. The chain joins TRBV4-1 to TRBJ1-1; D ambiguous. For the CDR3, the DNA is TGCGCCAGCAGCCCCCTAGTGCGTAGGCCTGAAGCTTTCTTT. This encodes CASSPLVRRPEAFF.